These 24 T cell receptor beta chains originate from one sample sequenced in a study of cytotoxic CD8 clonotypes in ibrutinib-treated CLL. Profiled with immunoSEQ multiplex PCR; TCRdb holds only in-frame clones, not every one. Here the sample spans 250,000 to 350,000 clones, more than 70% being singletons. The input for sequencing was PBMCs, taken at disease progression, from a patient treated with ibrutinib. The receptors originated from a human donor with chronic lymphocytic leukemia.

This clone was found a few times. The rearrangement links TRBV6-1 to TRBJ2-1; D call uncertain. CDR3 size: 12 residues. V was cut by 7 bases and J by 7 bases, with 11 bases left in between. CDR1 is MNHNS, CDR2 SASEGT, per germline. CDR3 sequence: CASKIPVNEQFF. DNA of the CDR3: TGTGCCAGCAAAATCCCGGTTAATGAGCAGTTCTTC.

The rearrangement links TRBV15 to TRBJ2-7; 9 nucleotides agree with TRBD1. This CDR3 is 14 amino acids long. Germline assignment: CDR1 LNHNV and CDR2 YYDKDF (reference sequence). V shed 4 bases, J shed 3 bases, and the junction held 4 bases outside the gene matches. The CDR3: CATSIRDRVYEQYF. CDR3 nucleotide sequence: TGTGCCACCAGCATCCGGGACAGGGTCTACGAGCAGTACTTC.

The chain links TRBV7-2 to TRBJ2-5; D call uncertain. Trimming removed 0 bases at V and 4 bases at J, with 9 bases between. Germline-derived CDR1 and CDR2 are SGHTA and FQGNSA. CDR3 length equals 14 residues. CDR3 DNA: TGTGCCAGCAGCTTAGCCGGCGCCCTAGAGACCCAGTACTTC. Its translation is CASSLAGALETQYF.

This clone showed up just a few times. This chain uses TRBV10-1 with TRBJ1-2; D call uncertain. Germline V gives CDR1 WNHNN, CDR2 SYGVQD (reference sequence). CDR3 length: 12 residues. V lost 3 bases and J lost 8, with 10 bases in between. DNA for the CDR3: TGCGCCAGCAGTGAAAGTGGTTTAGGCTACACCTTC. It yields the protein CASSESGLGYTF.

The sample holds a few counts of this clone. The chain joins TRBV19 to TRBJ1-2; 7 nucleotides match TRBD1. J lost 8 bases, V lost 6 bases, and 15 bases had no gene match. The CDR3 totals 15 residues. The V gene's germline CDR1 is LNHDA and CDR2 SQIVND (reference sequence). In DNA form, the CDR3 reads TGTGCCAGTAGAAGTAGACAGGGAGTAGTCGAGGGCTACACCTTC. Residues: CASRSRQGVVEGYTF.

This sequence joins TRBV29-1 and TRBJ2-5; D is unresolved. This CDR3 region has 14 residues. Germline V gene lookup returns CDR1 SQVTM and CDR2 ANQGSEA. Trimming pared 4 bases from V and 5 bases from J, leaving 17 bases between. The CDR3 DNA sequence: TGCAGCGTTGTGGACGTTGAACATGGGGAGACCCAGTACTTC. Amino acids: CSVVDVEHGETQYF.

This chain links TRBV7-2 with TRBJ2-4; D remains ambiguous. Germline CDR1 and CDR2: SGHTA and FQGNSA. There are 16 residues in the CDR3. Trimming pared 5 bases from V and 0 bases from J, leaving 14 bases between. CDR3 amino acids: CASSINSPLAKNIQYF. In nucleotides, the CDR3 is TGTGCCAGCAGCATTAATAGTCCACTAGCCAAAAACATTCAGTACTTC.

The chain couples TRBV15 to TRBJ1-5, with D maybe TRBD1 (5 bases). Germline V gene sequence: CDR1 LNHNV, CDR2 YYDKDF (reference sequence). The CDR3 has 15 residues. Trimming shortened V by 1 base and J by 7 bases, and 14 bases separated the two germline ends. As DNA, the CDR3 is TGTGCCACCAGCAGAGGGGGGAAGGCGGTGCAGCCCCAGCATTTT. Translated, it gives CATSRGGKAVQPQHF.

DNA for the CDR3: TGTGCCAGCGGGGACAGTCCTAATGAAAAACTGTTTTTT. Amino acids: CASGDSPNEKLFF. The chain is built from TRBV27 and TRBJ1-4; 7 bases are a match to TRBD1. Germline V gene data show CDR1 as MNHEY and CDR2 as SMNVEV (reference sequence). V gave up 8 bases and J gave up 3 bases; unmatched junction bases: 3. The CDR3 runs to 13 residues.

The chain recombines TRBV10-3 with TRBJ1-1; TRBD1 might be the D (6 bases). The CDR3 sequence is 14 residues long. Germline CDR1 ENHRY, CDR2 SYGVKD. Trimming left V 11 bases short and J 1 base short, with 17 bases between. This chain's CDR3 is CAVSGNRANTEAFF. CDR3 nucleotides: TGTGCCGTATCAGGAAACAGGGCGAACACTGAAGCTTTCTTT.

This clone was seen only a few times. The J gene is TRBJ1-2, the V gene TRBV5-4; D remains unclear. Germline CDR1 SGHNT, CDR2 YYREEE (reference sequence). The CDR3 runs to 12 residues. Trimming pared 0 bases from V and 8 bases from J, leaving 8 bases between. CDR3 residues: CASSLVGTGYTF. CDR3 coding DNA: TGTGCCAGCAGCTTGGTTGGCACCGGCTACACCTTC.

The CDR3 region is CAISESTSTDTQYF. The CDR3 DNA reads as TGTGCCATCAGTGAGTCGACCAGCACAGATACGCAGTATTTT. The chain has TRBV10-3 and TRBJ2-3; D unresolved. V was cut by 0 bases and J by 0 bases, with 4 bases left in between. CDR3 size: 14 residues. Germline lookup yields CDR1 ENHRY and CDR2 SYGVKD.

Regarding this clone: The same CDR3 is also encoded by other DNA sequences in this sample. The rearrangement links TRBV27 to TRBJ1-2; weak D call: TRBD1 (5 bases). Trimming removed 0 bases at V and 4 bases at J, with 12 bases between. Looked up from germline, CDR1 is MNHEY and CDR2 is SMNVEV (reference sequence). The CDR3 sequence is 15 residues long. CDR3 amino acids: CASSLSRGTGYGYTF. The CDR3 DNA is TGTGCCAGCAGTTTATCGCGCGGGACGGGCTATGGCTACACCTTC.

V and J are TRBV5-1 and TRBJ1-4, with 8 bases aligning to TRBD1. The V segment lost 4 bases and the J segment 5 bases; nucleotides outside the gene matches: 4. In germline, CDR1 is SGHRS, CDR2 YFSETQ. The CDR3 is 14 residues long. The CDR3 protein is CASSVDRVNEKLFF. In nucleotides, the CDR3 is TGCGCCAGCAGCGTGGACAGGGTCAATGAAAAACTGTTTTTT.

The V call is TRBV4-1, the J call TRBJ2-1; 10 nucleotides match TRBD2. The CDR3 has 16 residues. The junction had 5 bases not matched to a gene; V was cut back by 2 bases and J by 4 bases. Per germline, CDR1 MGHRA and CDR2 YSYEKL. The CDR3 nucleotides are TGCGCCAGCAGCCAACCCACTAGCGGGATGTACAATGAGCAGTTCTTC. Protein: CASSQPTSGMYNEQFF.

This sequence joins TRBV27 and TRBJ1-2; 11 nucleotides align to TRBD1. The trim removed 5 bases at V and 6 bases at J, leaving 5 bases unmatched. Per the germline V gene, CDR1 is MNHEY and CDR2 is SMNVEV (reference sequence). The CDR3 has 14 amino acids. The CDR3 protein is CASSLGQGANGYTF. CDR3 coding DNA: TGTGCCAGCAGTCTCGGACAGGGGGCGAATGGCTACACCTTC.

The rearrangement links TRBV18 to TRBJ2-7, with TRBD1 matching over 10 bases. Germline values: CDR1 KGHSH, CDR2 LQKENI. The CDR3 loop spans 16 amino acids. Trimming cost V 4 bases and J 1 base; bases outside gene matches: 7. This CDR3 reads CASSLLGQGSSYEQYF. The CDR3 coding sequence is TGTGCCAGCTCACTACTGGGACAGGGGTCTTCCTACGAGCAGTACTTC.

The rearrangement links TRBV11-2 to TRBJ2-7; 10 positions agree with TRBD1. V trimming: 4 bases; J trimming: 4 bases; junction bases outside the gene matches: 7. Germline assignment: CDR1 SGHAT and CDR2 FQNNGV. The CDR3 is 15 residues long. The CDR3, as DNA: TGTGCCAGCAGCTCGGTAAGACAGGGGGCTTACGAGCAGTACTTC. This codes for CASSSVRQGAYEQYF.

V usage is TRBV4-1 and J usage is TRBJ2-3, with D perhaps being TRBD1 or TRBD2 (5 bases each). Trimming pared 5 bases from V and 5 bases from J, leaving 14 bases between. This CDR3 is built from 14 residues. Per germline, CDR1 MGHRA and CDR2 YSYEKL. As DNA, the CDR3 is TGCGCCAGCAGCTGGGGGACCCGGGGAGATACGCAGTATTTT. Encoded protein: CASSWGTRGDTQYF.

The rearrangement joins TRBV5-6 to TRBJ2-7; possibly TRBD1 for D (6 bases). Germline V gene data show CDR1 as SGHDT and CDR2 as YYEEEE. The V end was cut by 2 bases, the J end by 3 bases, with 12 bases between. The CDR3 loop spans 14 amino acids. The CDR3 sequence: CASSFEGDNYEQYF. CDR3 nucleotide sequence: TGTGCCAGCAGCTTTGAGGGGGACAACTACGAGCAGTACTTC. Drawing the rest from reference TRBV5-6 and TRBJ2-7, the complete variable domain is DAGVTQSPTHLIKTRGQQVTLRCSPKSGHDTVSWYQQALGQGPQFIFQYYEEEERQRGNFPDRFSGHQFPNYSSELNVNALLLGDSALYLCASSFEGDNYEQYFGPGTRLTVT.

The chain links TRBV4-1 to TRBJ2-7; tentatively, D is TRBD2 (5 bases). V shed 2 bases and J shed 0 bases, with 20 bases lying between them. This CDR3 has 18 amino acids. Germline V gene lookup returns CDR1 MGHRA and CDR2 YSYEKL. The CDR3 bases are TGCGCCAGCAGCCAAAGGACCAACTTAGCGTCCCCCTCCTACGAGCAGTACTTC. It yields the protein CASSQRTNLASPSYEQYF.

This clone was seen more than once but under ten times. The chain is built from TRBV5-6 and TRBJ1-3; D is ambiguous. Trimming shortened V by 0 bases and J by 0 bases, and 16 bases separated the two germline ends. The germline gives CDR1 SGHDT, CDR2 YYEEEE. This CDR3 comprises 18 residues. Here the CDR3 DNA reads TGTGCCAGCAGCTTGGGAGAGGTCCGCCGCTCCTCTGGAAACACCATATATTTT. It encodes CASSLGEVRRSSGNTIYF.

The CDR3 DNA reads TGTGCCAGCAGTGGATGGGGGTTGGGTGAGCAGTACTTC. It yields the protein CASSGWGLGEQYF. The chain couples TRBV25-1 to TRBJ2-7; either TRBD1 or TRBD2 may fit D (5 bases each). V lost 4 bases and J lost 7, with 14 bases in between. In germline, CDR1 is MGHDK, CDR2 SYGVNS. The CDR3 is 13 residues long.

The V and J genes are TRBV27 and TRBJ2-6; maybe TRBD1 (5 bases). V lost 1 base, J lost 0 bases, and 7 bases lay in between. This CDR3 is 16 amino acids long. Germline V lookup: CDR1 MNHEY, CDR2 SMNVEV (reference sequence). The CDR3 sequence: CASSLLGHSGANVLTF. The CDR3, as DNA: TGTGCCAGCAGTTTATTGGGGCACTCTGGGGCCAACGTCCTGACTTTC.